These 24 T cell receptor beta chains came from one sample sequenced in a study of T cells after yellow fever vaccination. MiXCR was run by TCRdb on the 5' RACE reads, yielding one entry per CDR3 protein. Of about 350,000 distinct CDR3 sequences detected, approximately 10% appear once; the ten largest clones hold roughly a sixth. Sequenced here: PBMCs, sampled on the day of the first yellow fever vaccination. Every receptor here comes from a man younger than 30 who received the YFV17D yellow fever vaccine.

This clonotype was observed a handful of times. This chain links TRBV28 with TRBJ1-1, with D maybe TRBD1 (5 bases). In germline, CDR1 is MDHEN, CDR2 SYDVKM. This CDR3 is built from 16 residues. Trimming removed 3 bases from V and 1 base from J, with 15 bases in between. CDR3 region: CASSFDPGKSNTEAFF. The CDR3 DNA is TGTGCCAGCAGTTTCGATCCAGGGAAATCGAACACTGAAGCTTTCTTT.

The chain links TRBV28 to TRBJ1-1; 9 bases line up with TRBD1. The ends lost 5 bases at V and 10 bases at J; junction bases unmatched: 8. There are 13 residues in the CDR3. Germline CDR1 MDHEN, CDR2 SYDVKM. The CDR3 sequence: CASSPPGQGRAFF. The CDR3, as DNA: TGTGCCAGCAGTCCCCCGGGACAGGGAAGAGCTTTCTTT. The full variable domain, rest sourced from reference TRBV28 and TRBJ1-1, is DVKVTQSSRYLVKRTGEKVFLECVQDMDHENMFWYRQDPGLGLRLIYFSYDVKMKEKGDIPEGYSVSREKKERFSLILESASTNQTSMYLCASSPPGQGRAFFGQGTRLTVV.

The V gene is TRBV5-4, the J gene TRBJ2-7; 14 bases are a match to TRBD2. This CDR3 comprises 15 residues. V dropped 4 bases and J dropped 4; count of bases not matched to a gene: 4. CDR1 is SGHNT, CDR2 YYREEE, per germline (reference sequence). The CDR3 DNA reads TGTGCCAGCAGCCCGGGACTAGCGGGGGTTTACGAGCAGTACGTC. Translated, it gives CASSPGLAGVYEQYV.

The J gene is TRBJ1-2, the V gene TRBV5-4; the match to TRBD1 covers 7 bases. The CDR3 extends over 14 amino acids. Germline-derived CDR1 and CDR2 are SGHNT and YYREEE (reference sequence). After removal of 4 bases from V and 6 bases from J, the junction contained 9 bases not matched to a gene. The DNA for the CDR3 is TGTGCCAGCAGCCCTTGGACAGGTGGCGATGGCTACACCTTC. It encodes CASSPWTGGDGYTF.

This clonotype was detected only a few times. The chain has TRBV5-1 and TRBJ2-3, with 10 bases lining up with TRBD2. The V gene's germline CDR1 is SGHRS and CDR2 YFSETQ. This CDR3 region has 17 residues. J was trimmed by 3 bases and V by 0 bases; bases with no gene match: 7. The CDR3 region has the DNA TGCGCCAGCAGCTTGGGGATTGGAGCGGGGGGGACAGATACGCAGTATTTT. This encodes CASSLGIGAGGTDTQYF.

The J gene is TRBJ2-2, the V gene TRBV5-1; D unclear. Per the germline V gene, CDR1 is SGHRS and CDR2 is YFSETQ. This CDR3 has 13 residues. The V gene lost 1 base and the J gene lost 7 bases, with 8 bases spanning the gap. CDR3 in amino acids: CASSLPPNGELFF. For the CDR3, the DNA is TGCGCCAGCAGCTTGCCTCCAAACGGGGAGCTGTTTTTT. Filled out from reference TRBV5-1 and TRBJ2-2, the complete variable domain reads KAGVTQTPRYLIKTRGQQVTLSCSPISGHRSVSWYQQTPGQGLQFLFEYFSETQRNKGNFPGRFSGRQFSNSRSEMNVSTLELGDSALYLCASSLPPNGELFFGEGSRLTVL.

The chain carries TRBV12-3 or TRBV12-4 and TRBJ1-2, with a possible D match to TRBD1 (5 bases). The CDR3 runs to 13 residues. The V end was cut by 5 bases, the J end by 6 bases, with 13 bases between. The CDR3 DNA sequence: TGTGCCAGCAGTACCTCAGGGCGAGATGGCTACACCTTC. Its translation: CASSTSGRDGYTF.

This clonotype was found many times. The chain joins TRBV7-2 to TRBJ2-1, with 10 positions matching TRBD2. Losses at the gene ends were 3 bases for V and 7 bases for J; bases not matched to a gene: 6. Germline V gene data show CDR1 as SGHTA and CDR2 as FQGNSA. The CDR3 length is 15 residues. This CDR3 reads CASSLGLAGVNEQFF. The CDR3 nucleotides are TGTGCCAGCAGCTTGGGGCTAGCGGGGGTTAATGAGCAGTTCTTC.

Concerning this clonotype: Mismatch with germline at one junction end may stem from a read error. The chain couples TRBV10-3 to TRBJ2-5, with D perhaps matching TRBD2 (5 bases). The CDR3 consists of 13 residues. CDR1 and CDR2 from the germline V gene are ENHRY and SYGVKD. The CDR3 DNA reads TGTGCCATCACGAGGGCCTACCAAGAGCCCCAGTACTTC. This codes for CAITRAYQEPQYF.

This clonotype was recorded once. The genes are TRBV7-5 and TRBJ2-5; TRBD2 is taken as the D call from the table, unchecked against the DNA. TRBV7-5 is recorded as a pseudogene. This CDR3 has 20 amino acids. CDR3 protein: CGSVPPASEQKRGGQETQYF. The DNA of the CDR3 is TGTGGTTCTGTGCCTCCTGCCAGCGAACAAAAGCGGGGGGGACAAGAGACCCAGTACTTC.

The chain joins TRBV7-8 to TRBJ1-5; 7 positions match TRBD1. Losses at the gene ends were 6 bases for V and 4 bases for J; bases not matched to a gene: 9. Germline-derived CDR1 and CDR2 are SGHVS and FQNEAQ. The CDR3 covers 15 residues. CDR3 coding DNA: TGTGCCAGCAGGAGCGACAGGGTAGGGAATCAGCCCCAGCATTTT. It translates to CASRSDRVGNQPQHF.

The chain recombines TRBV20-1 with TRBJ2-3, with 11 bases lining up with TRBD2. Germline loops: CDR1 DFQATT, CDR2 SNEGSKA (reference sequence). Germline trimming cut 4 bases from V and 1 base from J; bases unmatched to any gene: 4. CDR3 length: 15 residues. CDR3 nucleotides: TGCAGTGCTATCGGGACTAGCGGTGGCACAGATACGCAGTATTTT. Its translation is CSAIGTSGGTDTQYF.

The J gene is TRBJ1-5, the V gene TRBV20-1, with D possibly being TRBD1 (5 bases). The CDR3 extends over 15 amino acids. V gave up 3 bases and J gave up 5 bases, with 17 bases separating them. The V gene's germline CDR1 is DFQATT and CDR2 SNEGSKA (reference sequence). CDR3 amino acids: CSASRNRGGDQPQHF. The CDR3 DNA reads TGCAGTGCTAGCAGGAATCGGGGCGGGGATCAGCCCCAGCATTTT.

Many counts were recorded for this clonotype. The CDR3 loop is CASSRPDLGGTDTQYF. In DNA form, the CDR3 reads TGTGCCAGCAGCCGGCCCGACTTGGGAGGCACAGATACGCAGTATTTT. The chain carries TRBV5-4 and TRBJ2-3, with TRBD2 as a possible D gene (5 bases). The V end was cut by 4 bases, the J end by 1 base, with 16 bases between. Germline CDR1 SGHNT, CDR2 YYREEE (reference sequence). There are 16 residues in the CDR3.

In this sample, this clonotype turned up a few times. The chain couples TRBV6-2 or TRBV6-3 to TRBJ1-1; D is perhaps TRBD1 (5 bases). Germline CDR1 and CDR2: MNHEY and SVGEGT. The CDR3 is 13 residues long. V was trimmed by 7 bases and J by 6 bases, leaving 15 bases between them. The CDR3 coding sequence is TGTGCCAGCAATCCCAACGGGGGACCTGAAGCTTTCTTT. Its translation is CASNPNGGPEAFF.

This clonotype has more than one count but fewer than ten. The chain combines TRBV19 with TRBJ2-7; possibly TRBD1 for D (6 bases). The V gene lost 5 bases and the J gene lost 3 bases, with 20 bases spanning the gap. Looked up from germline, CDR1 is LNHDA and CDR2 is SQIVND (reference sequence). The CDR3 is 16 amino acids. The CDR3 nucleotides are TGTGCCAGTAGTCGGTGGGACACCAGAGGGATCTACGAGCAGTACTTC. Translation: CASSRWDTRGIYEQYF.

This chain connects TRBV15 to TRBJ2-2; 9 bases fit TRBD2. Germline V CDR1 and CDR2: LNHNV, YYDKDF (reference sequence). The CDR3 spans 16 residues. V shed 3 bases and J 5 bases; nucleotides not matched to a gene: 7. CDR3 sequence (DNA): TGTGCCACCAGCAGTCCGCGGGGGGGCCTAACCGGGGAGCTGTTTTTT. It codes for CATSSPRGGLTGELFF.

This rearrangement joins TRBV5-5 to TRBJ2-5, with D unclear. This CDR3 has 14 amino acids. Germline-derived CDR1 and CDR2 are SGHKS and YYEKEE (reference sequence). V was cut by 0 bases and J by 2 bases, with 8 bases left in between. CDR3 amino acids: CASSLAFGQETQYF. The CDR3 region has the DNA TGTGCCAGCAGCTTGGCCTTTGGACAAGAGACCCAGTACTTC. The variable domain in full, completed from reference TRBV5-5 and TRBJ2-5, reads DAGVTQSPTHLIKTRGQQVTLRCSPISGHKSVSWYQQVLGQGPQFIFQYYEKEERGRGNFPDRFSARQFPNYSSELNVNALLLGDSALYLCASSLAFGQETQYFGPGTRLLVL.

This clonotype was observed a handful of times. V and J are TRBV25-1 and TRBJ2-1, with TRBD1 matching 11 bases. This CDR3 spans 15 amino acids. The germline gives CDR1 MGHDK, CDR2 SYGVNS. Trimming took 4 bases from V and 9 from J; bases not matched to a gene: 8. This CDR3 is CASSARDRGYREQFF. CDR3 in DNA: TGTGCCAGCAGTGCCCGGGACAGGGGGTATCGTGAGCAGTTCTTC. The full variable domain, with the rest looked up from reference TRBV25-1 and TRBJ2-1, is EADIYQTPRYLVIGTGKKITLECSQTMGHDKMYWYQQDPGMELHLIHYSYGVNSTEKGDLSSESTVSRIRTEHFPLTLESARPSHTSQYLCASSARDRGYREQFFGPGTRLTVL.

This clonotype was seen only a few times. V usage is TRBV6-5 and J usage is TRBJ2-3; the D gene is possibly TRBD2 (6 bases). CDR1 MNHEY and CDR2 SVGAGI come from the germline V gene. The length of the CDR3 is 13 residues. The V and J ends lost 2 bases and 9 bases respectively, with 12 bases between them. In DNA form, the CDR3 reads TGTGCCAGCAGTTACGTGGGGACTGGAACGCAGTATTTT. This encodes CASSYVGTGTQYF.

The sample holds a few counts of this clonotype. The gene calls are TRBV27 and TRBJ2-1; the D is unclear. V was pared by 2 bases and J by 14 bases, with 4 bases between. Germline V lookup: CDR1 MNHEY, CDR2 SMNVEV (reference sequence). This CDR3 comprises 9 residues. The CDR3 is CASSLVKFF. The CDR3 DNA is TGTGCCAGCAGTTTAGTTAAGTTCTTC.

The V gene is TRBV5-1, the J gene TRBJ1-4, with 8 bases that match TRBD1. The V gene's germline CDR1 is SGHRS and CDR2 YFSETQ. With V trimmed by 3 bases and J by 4 bases, 5 bases remained unmatched. This CDR3 is 15 amino acids long. The CDR3 DNA sequence: TGCGCCAGCAGCTCCCAGGGGGCACTTAATGAAAAACTGTTTTTT. Protein sequence: CASSSQGALNEKLFF.

The rearrangement joins TRBV4-3 to TRBJ1-4; D remains unclear. Germline V lookup: CDR1 LGHNA, CDR2 YSLEER. The V end was cut by 0 bases, the J end by 0 bases, with 11 bases between. The CDR3 runs 17 residues. The CDR3 spells CASSQDRSFPTNEKLFF. CDR3 bases: TGCGCCAGCAGCCAAGACCGGAGCTTTCCAACTAATGAAAAACTGTTTTTT.

The V call is TRBV3-1, the J call TRBJ2-1; 11 positions match TRBD2. V shed 4 bases, J shed 5 bases, and the junction held 7 bases outside the gene matches. Germline-derived CDR1 and CDR2 are LGHDT and YNNKEL (reference sequence). CDR3 size: 16 residues. CDR3 region: CASSPPLAGGDNEQFF. The CDR3 bases are TGTGCCAGCAGCCCTCCCCTAGCGGGGGGAGACAATGAGCAGTTCTTC.